These 20 T cell receptor beta chains were all obtained from the same sample, sequenced in a study of technical replicates of blood from several donors. This table comes from immunoSEQ multiplex PCR, and its TCRdb copy is limited to in-frame clones, with some not included. The table lists over 85,000 clones, 96% of them singletons, with approximately 0.37% in the top ten. Source material: T cells isolated from PBMCs. The receptors derive from a human donor in good health.

This clone was recorded only once. The chain uses TRBV6-1 and TRBJ1-2, with D maybe TRBD1 (5 bases). Germline CDR1 and CDR2: MNHNS and SASEGT. V was shortened by 1 base and J by 5 bases, with 8 bases between the two germline ends. This CDR3 region has 13 residues. DNA for the CDR3: TGTGCCAGCAGTGAAGAAGGGGCTTATGGCTACACCTTC. This translates into CASSEEGAYGYTF.

For the CDR3, the DNA is TGTGCCTGGAGTCCAGATACAGGGGGCGCGTATGGCTACACCTTC. Protein: CAWSPDTGGAYGYTF. This chain uses TRBV30 with TRBJ1-2, with TRBD1 identical over 9 bases. CDR3 length: 15 amino acids. The V and J ends lost 2 bases and 5 bases, in that order; junction bases with no gene match: 9. The germline V gene has CDR1 GTSNPN and CDR2 SVGIG (reference sequence).

This chain links TRBV19 with TRBJ1-2, with 9 bases identical to TRBD1. The CDR3 runs 14 residues. V shed 7 bases, J shed 9 bases, and the junction held 12 bases outside the gene matches. CDR1 is LNHDA and CDR2 is SQIVND in the germline V gene (reference sequence). CDR3 nucleotides: TGTGCCAGTACCCCAGGACAGGGGTTGTTTAGCTACACCTTC. This encodes CASTPGQGLFSYTF. Variable domain in full (rest from reference TRBV19 and TRBJ1-2): DGGITQSPKYLFRKEGQNVTLSCEQNLNHDAMYWYRQDPGQGLRLIYYSQIVNDFQKGDIAEGYSVSREKKESFPLTVTSAQKNPTAFYLCASTPGQGLFSYTFGSGTRLTVV.

This sequence joins TRBV7-3 and TRBJ2-1; 10 bases agree with TRBD2. Trimming took 8 bases from V and 4 from J; bases not matched to a gene: 5. The CDR3 totals 14 residues. Germline CDR1 and CDR2: SGHTA and FQGTGA. The CDR3 loop reads CASSWTSGYNEQFF. CDR3 nucleotides: TGTGCCAGCTCCTGGACTAGCGGTTACAATGAGCAGTTCTTC.

This rearrangement joins TRBV18 to TRBJ1-2; 8 positions agree with TRBD1. V dropped 3 bases and J dropped 6; count of bases not matched to a gene: 15. CDR1 is KGHSH, CDR2 LQKENI, per germline. The CDR3 contains 17 residues. CDR3 nucleotides: TGTGCCAGCTCACCGTCGGGACAGGCCGTTGGTTGGGATGGCTACACCTTC. It specifies CASSPSGQAVGWDGYTF.

Only a few counts were recorded for this clone. V and J are TRBV27 and TRBJ1-5; maybe TRBD1 (6 bases). CDR1 is MNHEY, CDR2 SMNVEV, per germline (reference sequence). With 6 bases removed from V and 3 bases from J, the gap between germline ends came to 21 bases. This CDR3 is built from 17 residues. DNA of the CDR3: TGTGCCAGCAGCGTATTTGGCACCGGACAGCTCAATCAGCCCCAGCATTTT. Residues: CASSVFGTGQLNQPQHF.

The V gene is TRBV7-2, the J gene TRBJ1-1; D is ambiguous. Trimming shortened V by 1 base and J by 6 bases, and 6 bases separated the two germline ends. The CDR3 is 12 residues long. Germline CDR1 reads SGHTA; CDR2 reads FQGNSA. The CDR3 loop reads CASSLVFSEAFF. The CDR3 nucleotides read TGTGCCAGCAGCTTAGTCTTCTCTGAAGCTTTCTTT.

This clone was recorded only once. The J gene is TRBJ2-7, the V gene TRBV5-1; 9 nucleotides match TRBD2. The germline V gene encodes CDR1 SGHRS and CDR2 YFSETQ. The CDR3 totals 14 residues. V dropped 7 bases and J dropped 4; count of bases not matched to a gene: 9. The DNA of the CDR3 is TGCGCCAGCCACCAAGCGGGAGGTTCATACGAGCAGTACTTC. The encoded protein is CASHQAGGSYEQYF.

The J gene is TRBJ2-7, the V gene TRBV20-1; no definite D call. The CDR3 contains 10 residues. Trimming removed 3 bases at V and 2 bases at J, with 2 bases between. Germline V gives CDR1 DFQATT, CDR2 SNEGSKA (reference sequence). CDR3 sequence: CSASAYEQYF. The CDR3 DNA follows: TGCAGTGCTAGCGCCTACGAGCAGTACTTC.

V and J are TRBV7-9 and TRBJ2-5; 12 positions agree with TRBD2. J was trimmed by 2 bases and V by 10 bases; bases with no gene match: 8. Germline CDR1 and CDR2: SEHNR and FQNEAQ (reference sequence). The CDR3 has 15 amino acids. Here the CDR3 reads CATDGTSGLQETQYF. The CDR3 DNA sequence: TGTGCCACTGATGGGACTAGCGGGTTACAAGAGACCCAGTACTTC.

The chain couples TRBV5-6 to TRBJ2-7; TRBD1 is a possible D gene (5 bases). Trimming took off 0 bases at V and 3 bases at J, with 10 bases between the two ends. The CDR3 has 14 residues. Germline V gene sequence: CDR1 SGHDT, CDR2 YYEEEE. The CDR3 region is CASSLGIRGYEQYF. Here the CDR3 DNA reads TGTGCCAGCAGCTTGGGAATAAGGGGCTACGAGCAGTACTTC. The full variable domain, in which reference TRBV5-6 and TRBJ2-7 provide the parts outside the CDR3, is DAGVTQSPTHLIKTRGQQVTLRCSPKSGHDTVSWYQQALGQGPQFIFQYYEEEERQRGNFPDRFSGHQFPNYSSELNVNALLLGDSALYLCASSLGIRGYEQYFGPGTRLTVT.

The chain joins TRBV19 to TRBJ1-2, with 9 bases matching TRBD1. The CDR3 totals 16 residues. Germline CDR1 LNHDA, CDR2 SQIVND (reference sequence). The J segment lost 4 bases and the V segment lost 7 bases, leaving 13 bases of the junction unmatched. The CDR3 region is CASTVNRDRAVYGYTF. The CDR3, as DNA: TGTGCCAGTACCGTTAACCGGGACAGGGCCGTCTATGGCTACACCTTC. Combining the CDR3 with reference TRBV19 and TRBJ1-2 gives the whole variable domain DGGITQSPKYLFRKEGQNVTLSCEQNLNHDAMYWYRQDPGQGLRLIYYSQIVNDFQKGDIAEGYSVSREKKESFPLTVTSAQKNPTAFYLCASTVNRDRAVYGYTFGSGTRLTVV.

This sequence joins TRBV2 and TRBJ1-1; TRBD1 is a possible D gene (5 bases). Looked up from germline, CDR1 is SNHLY and CDR2 is FYNNEI. CDR3 length: 13 amino acids. Trimming took off 3 bases at V and 5 bases at J, with 10 bases between the two ends. CDR3 amino acids: CASSDAGFTEAFF. In DNA form, the CDR3 reads TGTGCCAGCAGTGATGCAGGGTTTACTGAAGCTTTCTTT.

The chain has TRBV6-6 and TRBJ2-1; 7 bases fit TRBD2. CDR1 is MNHNY, CDR2 SVGAGI, per germline (reference sequence). Trimming cost V 2 bases and J 6 bases; bases outside gene matches: 4. The CDR3 extends over 14 amino acids. The CDR3 nucleotides are TGTGCCAGCAGTTACCCTAGCGGCCTCAATGAGCAGTTCTTC. This sequence encodes CASSYPSGLNEQFF.

The chain combines TRBV28 with TRBJ1-5, with no clear D. Germline CDR1 is MDHEN and CDR2 is SYDVKM. The CDR3 length is 12 residues. Between the trimmed V and J ends, which lost 8 bases and 7 bases, there was a span of 12 bases. CDR3 DNA sequence: TGTGCCAGCCGACCCCCAGGACAGCCCCAGCATTTT. This translates into CASRPPGQPQHF.

This rearrangement joins TRBV6-1 to TRBJ2-1; D remains ambiguous. V was shortened by 7 bases and J by 5 bases, with 12 bases between the two germline ends. Germline CDR1 is MNHNS and CDR2 is SASEGT. This CDR3 is built from 13 residues. CDR3 sequence (DNA): TGTGCCAGCAATTCTGCAGTCAACAATGAGCAGTTCTTC. It specifies CASNSAVNNEQFF.

The CDR3 here is CSVEDLGGSSYEQYF. CDR3 nucleotides: TGCAGCGTTGAAGACTTAGGCGGGAGCTCCTACGAGCAGTACTTC. The J gene is TRBJ2-7, the V gene TRBV29-1; 7 bases align to TRBD2. Germline assignment: CDR1 SQVTM and CDR2 ANQGSEA. The CDR3 length is 15 residues. J gave up 0 bases and V 0 bases, and 5 bases lay outside the gene matches.

The chain uses TRBV9 and TRBJ1-2; TRBD1 aligns across 7 bases. The CDR3 is made up of 16 amino acids. The ends lost 1 base at V and 8 bases at J; junction bases unmatched: 14. From germline, CDR1 is SGDLS and CDR2 YYNGEE. CDR3: CASSVTGGRGTGGYTF. The CDR3 bases are TGTGCCAGCAGCGTAACTGGAGGCAGGGGGACTGGGGGCTACACCTTC. Drawing the rest from reference TRBV9 and TRBJ1-2, the complete variable domain is DSGVTQTPKHLITATGQRVTLRCSPRSGDLSVYWYQQSLDQGLQFLIQYYNGEERAKGNILERFSAQQFPDLHSELNLSSLELGDSALYFCASSVTGGRGTGGYTFGSGTRLTVV.

The chain combines TRBV5-5 with TRBJ2-3, with 8 nucleotides matching TRBD1. Trimming took 3 bases from V and 5 from J; bases not matched to a gene: 14. The germline gives CDR1 SGHKS, CDR2 YYEKEE (reference sequence). This CDR3 comprises 17 residues. CDR3 DNA: TGTGCCAGCAGCTCATACCCACAGGGGGAGTGGGAAGATACGCAGTATTTT. Translating gives CASSSYPQGEWEDTQYF.

The chain couples TRBV7-3 to TRBJ2-3, with TRBD2 matching over 9 bases. J was trimmed by 4 bases and V by 2 bases; bases with no gene match: 1. Germline CDR1 SGHTA, CDR2 FQGTGA. The CDR3 sequence is 14 residues long. The CDR3 nucleotides are TGTGCCAGCAGCTTAGGCGGGAGGGCAGATACGCAGTATTTT. Amino acids: CASSLGGRADTQYF.